What follows are 31 T cell receptor beta chains derived from one specimen sequenced in a study of identical twins. TCRdb re-called the 5' RACE reads through MiXCR, storing one row per CDR3 protein. Among roughly 350,000 distinct CDR3 sequences listed, approximately 13% were seen once. This sample also belongs to another study, concerning yellow fever vaccine responses in identical twins.

The sequencing input was CD8+ T cells sorted from blood. These receptors were taken from a woman younger than 30 in good health.

The CDR3 region has the DNA TGCAGCGTTGTTTTCGGGGGCGGAGAGACCCAGTACTTC. This translates into CSVVFGGGETQYF. The chain employs TRBV29-1 and TRBJ2-5; possibly TRBD1 or TRBD2 for D (6 bases each). Trimming pared 4 bases from V and 4 bases from J, leaving 13 bases between. The CDR3 sequence is 13 residues long. From germline, CDR1 is SQVTM and CDR2 ANQGSEA.

The rearrangement joins TRBV7-8 to TRBJ2-7, with D possibly TRBD1 on 5 matching bases. Germline V lookup: CDR1 SGHVS, CDR2 FQNEAQ. Trimming took off 2 bases at V and 5 bases at J, with 13 bases between the two ends. CDR3 length equals 14 residues. Here the CDR3 DNA reads TGTGCCAGCAGCTTACTGCAGGGATCAGACGAGCAGTACTTC. It encodes CASSLLQGSDEQYF. The complete variable domain, with remaining parts taken from reference TRBV7-8 and TRBJ2-7, reads GAGVSQSPRYKVAKRGQDVALRCDPISGHVSLFWYQQALGQGPEFLTYFQNEAQLDKSGLPSDRFFAERPEGSVSTLKIQRTQQEDSAVYLCASSLLQGSDEQYFGPGTRLTVT.

This chain uses TRBV9 with TRBJ2-3, with D possibly TRBD2 on 7 matching bases. The CDR3 is 13 residues long. The germline gives CDR1 SGDLS, CDR2 YYNGEE. The V end lost 2 bases, the J end lost 5 bases, and 9 bases lay between the germline ends. The CDR3 reads CASSVGGQDTQYF. CDR3 DNA sequence: TGTGCCAGCAGCGTCGGGGGGCAAGATACGCAGTATTTT.

V is TRBV6-2 or TRBV6-3 and J is TRBJ2-7; TRBD1 matches at 9 bases. The CDR3 is 16 residues long. V gave up 0 bases and J gave up 2 bases; unmatched junction bases: 5. Germline V lookup: CDR1 MNHEY, CDR2 SVGEGT. The CDR3 DNA reads TGTGCCAGCAGTTACTCCGCAGGGACAGGGACCTACGAGCAGTACTTC. Amino acid sequence: CASSYSAGTGTYEQYF.

This clonotype was observed a few times. The CDR3: CASSPNLSGSYEQYF. The CDR3 nucleotides read TGCGCCAGCAGCCCCAACTTGTCTGGCTCCTACGAGCAGTACTTC. The rearrangement links TRBV4-1 to TRBJ2-7; no reliable D call. Trimming shortened V by 4 bases and J by 0 bases, and 13 bases separated the two germline ends. The CDR3 has 15 amino acids. Per the germline V gene, CDR1 is MGHRA and CDR2 is YSYEKL.

The chain employs TRBV7-6 and TRBJ2-3, with a weak D call TRBD2 (5 bases). There are 14 residues in the CDR3. V shed 2 bases and J shed 4 bases, with 10 bases lying between them. The germline V gene has CDR1 SGHVS and CDR2 FNYEAQ. CDR3 DNA: TGTGCCAGCAGCTTATCGGGGAGCTCAGATACGCAGTATTTT. It specifies CASSLSGSSDTQYF.

The chain is built from TRBV29-1 and TRBJ2-3; the D gene is possibly TRBD2 (5 bases). Germline V lookup: CDR1 SQVTM, CDR2 ANQGSEA. The CDR3 consists of 12 residues. The CDR3 DNA follows: TGCACCGCGGGCCAGGCCTTAGATACGCAGTATTTT. Translating it yields CTAGQALDTQYF.

This clonotype was found a few times. V gene TRBV10-2 combines with J gene TRBJ2-7; the D gene is possibly TRBD2 (5 bases). Germline V gene data show CDR1 as WSHSY and CDR2 as SAAADI. Trimming removed 4 bases from V and 1 base from J, with 11 bases in between. This CDR3 is built from 14 residues. The CDR3 coding sequence is TGCGCCAGCAGTGGGGGAGCGGCATCCTACGAGCAGTACTTC. Translation gives CASSGGAASYEQYF.

This clonotype was seen a few times. The V and J genes are TRBV7-9 and TRBJ1-1; maybe TRBD1 (6 bases). Germline V gene data show CDR1 as SEHNR and CDR2 as FQNEAQ (reference sequence). This CDR3 comprises 16 residues. Deletions cut 5 bases from V and 5 bases from J, with 21 bases between. The DNA for the CDR3 is TGTGCCAGCAGCCTGATCCTTTATACAGGGACGACTGAAGCTTTCTTT. Translation gives CASSLILYTGTTEAFF.

This clonotype appeared a few times. The V gene is TRBV6-4, the J gene TRBJ1-1, with D unresolved. Germline lookup yields CDR1 MRHNA and CDR2 SNTAGT. The CDR3 totals 13 residues. V lost 4 bases and J lost 3, with 9 bases in between. The CDR3 DNA reads TGTGCCAGCAGTGTGCACGCTTACACTGAAGCTTTCTTT. It specifies CASSVHAYTEAFF.

V and J are TRBV6-4 and TRBJ2-2; D not resolved. V was trimmed by 3 bases and J by 5 bases, leaving 13 bases between them. CDR3 length: 15 amino acids. Germline-derived CDR1 and CDR2 are MRHNA and SNTAGT. The CDR3 DNA sequence: TGTGCCAGCAGTGAAAATGCGGAGCAAACCGGGGAGCTGTTTTTT. Amino acids: CASSENAEQTGELFF.

The rearrangement joins TRBV20-1 to TRBJ2-1; 8 bases are a match to TRBD2. Losses at the gene ends were 3 bases for V and 12 bases for J; bases not matched to a gene: 10. In germline, CDR1 is DFQATT, CDR2 SNEGSKA (reference sequence). This CDR3 contains 13 residues. The CDR3 sequence is CSARGAGEPPQFF. The DNA of the CDR3 is TGCAGTGCTAGGGGAGCGGGGGAACCACCGCAGTTCTTC.

This clonotype was recorded a few times. The gene calls are TRBV7-9 and TRBJ2-7; TRBD2 matches 11 bases. Germline V CDR1 and CDR2: SEHNR, FQNEAQ (reference sequence). J lost 6 bases, V lost 4 bases, and 2 bases had no gene match. The CDR3 has 13 residues. CDR3 nucleotide sequence: TGTGCCAGCAGCTCGGGGACTAGCGGCGAGCAGTACTTC. It codes for CASSSGTSGEQYF.

This clonotype was counted a few times. The chain links TRBV28 to TRBJ1-5; 10 bases are a match to TRBD1. The V and J ends lost 6 bases and 5 bases, in that order; junction bases with no gene match: 7. Germline V CDR1 and CDR2: MDHEN, SYDVKM. The CDR3 contains 15 residues. CDR3 protein: CASREDRGKYQPQHF. The CDR3 coding sequence is TGTGCCAGCAGGGAGGACAGGGGGAAATATCAGCCCCAGCATTTT.

This clonotype was detected ten times or more. V usage is TRBV4-1 and J usage is TRBJ1-1, with no clear D. The CDR3 runs to 15 residues. Per germline, CDR1 MGHRA and CDR2 YSYEKL. Trimming removed 1 base from V and 6 bases from J, with 15 bases in between. This chain's CDR3 is CASSQVVRRGSEAFF. For the CDR3, the DNA is TGCGCCAGCAGCCAAGTGGTCCGGCGGGGTTCTGAAGCTTTCTTT.

This clonotype was counted many times. The J gene is TRBJ2-1, the V gene TRBV5-1; the match to TRBD2 covers 8 bases. V lost 6 bases, J lost 2 bases, and 7 bases stayed unmatched. The CDR3 is 15 residues long. The germline CDR1 and CDR2 sequences are SGHRS and YFSETQ. The CDR3 DNA sequence: TGCGCCAGCAAAACCGCGGGGGGCGCCTACAATGAGCAGTTCTTC. This gives the protein CASKTAGGAYNEQFF.

This clonotype was counted only a few times. V gene TRBV13 combines with J gene TRBJ2-7, with D perhaps TRBD1 or TRBD2 (5 bases each). Germline V gene data show CDR1 as PRHDT and CDR2 as FYEKMQ (reference sequence). The V gene lost 5 bases and the J gene lost 9 bases, with 17 bases spanning the gap. The CDR3 has 13 amino acids. This CDR3 reads CASSDGTPSGQYF. CDR3 bases: TGTGCCAGCAGCGACGGGACCCCCTCCGGGCAGTACTTC.

This clonotype showed up many times. The chain combines TRBV4-1 with TRBJ2-7, with a possible D match to TRBD1 (5 bases). In germline, CDR1 is MGHRA, CDR2 YSYEKL. The CDR3 extends over 13 amino acids. The germline V and J ends were trimmed by 4 bases and 2 bases, with 9 bases remaining between them. CDR3 sequence reads: CASSLDRAYEQYV. The DNA of the CDR3 is TGCGCCAGCAGCCTAGACAGAGCCTACGAGCAGTACGTC.

This clonotype was found once. The chain combines TRBV28 with TRBJ2-7; D might be TRBD2 (6 bases). In germline, CDR1 is MDHEN, CDR2 SYDVKM. Trimming took off 9 bases at V and 0 bases at J, with 18 bases between the two ends. CDR3 size: 15 residues. CDR3 sequence (DNA): TGTGCCAGTTACGCGGGTAGCGGATTCTCCTACGAGCAGTACTTC. This codes for CASYAGSGFSYEQYF.

The chain carries TRBV20-1 and TRBJ2-7; D may be TRBD1 or TRBD2 (5 bases each). With 0 bases removed from V and 2 bases from J, the gap between germline ends came to 11 bases. This CDR3 region has 14 residues. CDR1 is DFQATT and CDR2 is SNEGSKA in the germline V gene (reference sequence). CDR3 DNA: TGCAGTGCTAGAGATAGGGACCGAACCTACGAGCAGTACTTC. Protein: CSARDRDRTYEQYF.

This clonotype was counted only a few times. The CDR3 here is CSARDLEGANYGYTF. The CDR3 DNA follows: TGCAGTGCTAGAGACCTAGAAGGCGCTAACTATGGCTACACCTTC. The chain links TRBV20-1 to TRBJ1-2; D gene unclear. This CDR3 spans 15 amino acids. Germline assignment: CDR1 DFQATT and CDR2 SNEGSKA (reference sequence). V was shortened by 0 bases and J by 0 bases, with 11 bases between the two germline ends.

This clonotype has only a few counts. The chain carries TRBV12-3 or TRBV12-4 and TRBJ2-7; 9 bases agree with TRBD1. J was trimmed by 5 bases and V by 4 bases; bases with no gene match: 3. The CDR3 runs to 13 residues. In nucleotides, the CDR3 is TGTGCCAGCAGTTCCGGACAGGGGAACGAGCAGTACTTC. Amino acids: CASSSGQGNEQYF.

There are many counts of this clonotype. The chain combines TRBV12-3 or TRBV12-4 with TRBJ2-5, with 10 bases lining up with TRBD2. V shed 5 bases and J 3 bases; nucleotides not matched to a gene: 3. The CDR3 has 14 residues. CDR3 residues: CASSLLAGKETQYF. In DNA form, the CDR3 reads TGTGCCAGCAGTCTACTAGCGGGGAAAGAGACCCAGTACTTC.

CDR3 bases: TGTGCCAGCAGTGGCCGGGGTAACTATGGCTACACCTTC. Its protein product is CASSGRGNYGYTF. This chain uses TRBV25-1 with TRBJ1-2; unclear D gene. V lost 4 bases and J lost 1, with 7 bases in between. The CDR3 length is 13 residues. Germline CDR1 MGHDK, CDR2 SYGVNS.

The chain uses TRBV2 and TRBJ1-1, with TRBD1 identical over 7 bases. The CDR3 contains 14 residues. The germline V gene encodes CDR1 SNHLY and CDR2 FYNNEI. The ends lost 6 bases at V and 0 bases at J; junction bases unmatched: 4. The chain's CDR3 is CASRYRGMNTEAFF. In nucleotides, the CDR3 is TGTGCCAGCAGGTACAGGGGTATGAACACTGAAGCTTTCTTT.

The chain combines TRBV27 with TRBJ2-1; 7 nucleotides align to TRBD2. Germline V gene lookup returns CDR1 MNHEY and CDR2 SMNVEV (reference sequence). V shed 9 bases, J shed 4 bases, and the junction held 12 bases outside the gene matches. The CDR3 consists of 15 residues. This CDR3 is CASASSGGRYNEQFF. The CDR3 DNA reads TGTGCCAGTGCGTCGTCGGGAGGTCGGTACAATGAGCAGTTCTTC.

A remark on this clonotype: Because it lacks the conserved phenylalanine or tryptophan at the end, this CDR3 is likely a read error. The J gene is TRBJ1-6, the V gene TRBV7-9; D unclear. V shed 5 bases and J shed 12 bases, with 11 bases lying between them. Germline CDR1 SEHNR, CDR2 FQNEAQ (reference sequence). CDR3 length: 12 residues. The CDR3: CASSPGQVPLHI. CDR3 sequence (DNA): TGTGCCAGCAGCCCGGGCCAGGTACCCCTCCACATT.

The chain uses TRBV3-1 and TRBJ2-2; D gene ambiguous. Trimming pared 0 bases from V and 8 bases from J, leaving 13 bases between. Looked up from germline, CDR1 is LGHDT and CDR2 is YNNKEL (reference sequence). This CDR3 is built from 15 residues. CDR3 nucleotides: TGTGCCAGCAGCCAAGATTTCTTTCCACCAGGGGAGCTGTTTTTT. This codes for CASSQDFFPPGELFF. The whole variable domain, remainder taken from reference TRBV3-1 and TRBJ2-2, is DTAVSQTPKYLVTQMGNDKSIKCEQNLGHDTMYWYKQDSKKFLKIMFSYNNKELIINETVPNRFSPKSPDKAHLNLHINSLELGDSAVYFCASSQDFFPPGELFFGEGSRLTVL.

V usage is TRBV6-1 and J usage is TRBJ2-1; no clear D gene. Germline V gene data show CDR1 as MNHNS and CDR2 as SASEGT. The CDR3 consists of 13 residues. The V end was cut by 3 bases, the J end by 5 bases, with 8 bases between. CDR3: CASSEGWNNEQFF. The CDR3 nucleotides read TGTGCCAGCAGTGAGGGGTGGAACAATGAGCAGTTCTTC.

This chain links TRBV3-1 with TRBJ2-1; TRBD2 aligns across 11 bases. Trimming took 3 bases from V and 10 from J; bases not matched to a gene: 2. Germline CDR1 reads LGHDT; CDR2 reads YNNKEL (reference sequence). The CDR3 sequence is 13 residues long. CDR3 nucleotides: TGTGCCAGCAGCCATCCTAGCGGGGGGGAGCAGTTCTTC. It translates to CASSHPSGGEQFF.

In this sample, this clonotype turned up many times. The V and J genes are TRBV9 and TRBJ1-6, with 8 bases matching TRBD1. J gave up 5 bases and V 3 bases, and 7 bases lay outside the gene matches. The germline V gene has CDR1 SGDLS and CDR2 YYNGEE. The CDR3 is 16 residues long. The CDR3 loop reads CASSDRGQVNNSPLHF. The CDR3, as DNA: TGTGCCAGCAGCGACCGGGGACAGGTTAATAATTCACCCCTCCACTTT.